This T cell receptor (beta chain) was recorded in a study of T cells after yellow fever vaccination. Using its own MiXCR run on the 5' RACE reads, TCRdb lists one record per CDR3 protein. The sample consists of a few hundred thousand distinct CDR3 sequences, roughly 12% of them appearing once. The specimen comprised PBMCs, sampled on the day of the first yellow fever vaccination. The clonotype was recovered from a man between 18 and 29 years old who received the YFV17D yellow fever vaccine.

In DNA, the CDR3 is TGTGCCAGCAGCTCTAGAGGTGTCGGGGAGCTGTTTTTT. Protein sequence: CASSSRGVGELFF. The chain combines TRBV7-9 with TRBJ2-2; the D is unclear. The CDR3 is 13 residues long. CDR1 and CDR2 from the germline V gene are SEHNR and FQNEAQ (reference sequence). The V gene lost 4 bases and the J gene lost 7 bases, with 10 bases spanning the gap.